This T cell receptor (beta chain) was sequenced during a study of cytomegalovirus exposure and HLA in healthy donors. Primers included in the PCR were 60 Vbeta and 13 Jbeta primers. TCRdb's copy holds only in-frame clones and misses some; the assay was immunoSEQ multiplex PCR. This sample has about 120,000 clones, with about 8% found just once. Study-wide results and caveats: Analysis was carried out at a later point, and it linked a missense DCLRE1C variant to TCR beta V- and J-gene trimming. According to an earlier analysis, most TCR beta V segments yielded productive rearrangements about 87% or about 30% of the time.

Germline V gives CDR1 SGHRS, CDR2 YFSETQ. CDR3 size: 13 residues. The ends were cut back, 3 bases at V and 4 bases at J, with 7 bases in the middle. This clone was counted a few times. Antigen specificity is unknown. This chain uses TRBV5-1 with TRBJ2-2; no definite D call. The receptor comes from a woman aged 40 to 50 in good health and CMV-seropositive. Source material: PBMCs. This CDR3 reads CASSSQVTGELFF. The CDR3 coding sequence is TGCGCCAGCAGCTCACAAGTCACCGGGGAGCTGTTTTTT.